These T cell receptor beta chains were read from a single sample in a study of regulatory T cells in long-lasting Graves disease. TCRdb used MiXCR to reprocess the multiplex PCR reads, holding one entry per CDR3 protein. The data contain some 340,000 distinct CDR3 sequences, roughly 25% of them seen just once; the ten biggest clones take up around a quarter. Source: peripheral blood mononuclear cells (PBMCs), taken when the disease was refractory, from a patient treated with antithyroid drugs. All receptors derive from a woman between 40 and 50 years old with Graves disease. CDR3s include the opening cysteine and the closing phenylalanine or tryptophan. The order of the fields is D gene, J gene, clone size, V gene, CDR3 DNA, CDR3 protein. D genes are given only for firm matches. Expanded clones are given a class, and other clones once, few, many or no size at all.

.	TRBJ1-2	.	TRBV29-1	TGCAGCGTTGGAGGATCGGGTGGCTACACCTTC	CSVGGSGGYTF
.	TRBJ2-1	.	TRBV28	TGTGCCAGCAGTTTTAGGTTCAGACAGTACAATGAGCAGTTCTTC	CASSFRFRQYNEQFF
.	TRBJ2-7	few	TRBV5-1	TGCGCCAGCATAGGGCCACACTACGAGCAGTACTTC	CASIGPHYEQYF
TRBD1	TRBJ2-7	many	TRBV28	TGTGCCAGCAGTTCGGGACAGGGCCACGAGCAGTACTTC	CASSSGQGHEQYF
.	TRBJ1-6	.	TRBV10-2	TGCGCCACCCTCCCGGGGTCTAATTCACCCCTCCACTTT	CATLPGSNSPLHF
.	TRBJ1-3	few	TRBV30	TGTGCCTGGAGTAAACGGCAGGGGGGAAACACCATATATTTT	CAWSKRQGGNTIYF
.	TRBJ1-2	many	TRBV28	TGTGCCAGCAGTTTCAACCCTTCGGACGGCGGGAGCGGCTACACCTTC	CASSFNPSDGGSGYTF
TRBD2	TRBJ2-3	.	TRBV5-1	TGCGCCAGCAGCTCGTTACTAGCGGGACTGACAGATACGCAGTATTTT	CASSSLLAGLTDTQYF
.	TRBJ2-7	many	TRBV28	TGTGCCAGCAGTTTCAGGTGGGGGTACGAGGACGAGCAGTACTTC	CASSFRWGYEDEQYF
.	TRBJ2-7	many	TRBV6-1	TGTGCGGTAACGCACTATACATCCTACGAGCAGTACTTC	CAVTHYTSYEQYF
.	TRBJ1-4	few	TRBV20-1	TGCAGTGCTTCGCAGGGTAATGAAAAACTGTTTTTT	CSASQGNEKLFF
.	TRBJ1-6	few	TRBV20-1	TGCAGTGCTAGATCCGGGACCAGTGATTCACCCCTCCACTTT	CSARSGTSDSPLHF
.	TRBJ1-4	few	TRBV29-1	TGCAGCGTTGCGTATCTACCTAATGAAAAACTGTTTTTT	CSVAYLPNEKLFF
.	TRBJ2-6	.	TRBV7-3	TGTGCCAGCAGCTTAGTAGGGAATGGGGCCAACGTCCTGACTTTC	CASSLVGNGANVLTF
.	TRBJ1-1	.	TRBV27	TGTGCCAGCACCGGACCCCGGGTAGCTTTCTTT	CASTGPRVAFF
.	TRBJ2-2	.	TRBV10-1	TGCGCCAGCAGTGAGAGTTGGACCGGGGAGCTGTTTTTT	CASSESWTGELFF
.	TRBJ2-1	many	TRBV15	TGTGCCACCAGCAGAGACCCTAGCTTGAATGAGCAGTTCTTC	CATSRDPSLNEQFF
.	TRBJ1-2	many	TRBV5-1	TGCGCCAGCAGCTTCGACGGCCCGAGACCCTATGGCTACACCTTC	CASSFDGPRPYGYTF
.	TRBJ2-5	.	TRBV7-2	TGTGCCAGCAGCTTAGGGATATCGGCCAAAGAGACCCAGTACTTC	CASSLGISAKETQYF
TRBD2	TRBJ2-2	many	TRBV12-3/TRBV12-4	TGTGCCAGCAGTTATTTCCCTCCACTAGCGGGAGGGTTGACCGGGGAGCTGTTTTTT	CASSYFPPLAGGLTGELFF
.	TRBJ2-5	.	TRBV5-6	TGTGCCAGCAGCTCCGCCGGGACCCAGTACTTC	CASSSAGTQYF
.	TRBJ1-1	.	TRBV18	TGTGCCAGCTCACCTCGGACACCCATGAACACTGAAGCTTTCTTT	CASSPRTPMNTEAFF
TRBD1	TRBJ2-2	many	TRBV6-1	TGTGCCAGCAGCCCCGGGACAGAGGCGAACACCGGGGAGCTGTTTTTT	CASSPGTEANTGELFF
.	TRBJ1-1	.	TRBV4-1	TGCGCCAGCAGCCATCGACCTACAGGGAATACTGAAGCTTTCTTT	CASSHRPTGNTEAFF
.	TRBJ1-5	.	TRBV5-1	TGCGCCAGCAGCTTGGACGCGGGGGGCCCCGCAGTAGGTCAGCCCCAGCATTTT	CASSLDAGGPAVGQPQHF
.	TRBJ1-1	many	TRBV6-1	TGTGCCAGCAGACCGGGCTGGAGAAACACTGAAGCTTTCTTT	CASRPGWRNTEAFF